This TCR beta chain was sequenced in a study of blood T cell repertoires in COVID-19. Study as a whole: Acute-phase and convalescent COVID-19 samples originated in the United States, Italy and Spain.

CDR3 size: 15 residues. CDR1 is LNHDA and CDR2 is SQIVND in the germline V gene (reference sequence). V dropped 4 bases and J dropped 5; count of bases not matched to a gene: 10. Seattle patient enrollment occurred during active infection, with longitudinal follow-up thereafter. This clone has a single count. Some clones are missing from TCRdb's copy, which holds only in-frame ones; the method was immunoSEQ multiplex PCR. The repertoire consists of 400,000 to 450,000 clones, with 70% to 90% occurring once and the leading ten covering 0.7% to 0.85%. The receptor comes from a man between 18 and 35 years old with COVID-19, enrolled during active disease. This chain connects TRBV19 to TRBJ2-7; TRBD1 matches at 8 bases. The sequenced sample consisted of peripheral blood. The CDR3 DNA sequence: TGTGCCAGTAGTACGGTCGGACAGGGAATCCACGAGCAGTACTTC. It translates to CASSTVGQGIHEQYF.